This T cell receptor beta chain was identified in a study of blood T cell repertoires in COVID-19. The wider study: Whether acute or convalescent, the COVID-19 samples came from the United States, Italy and Spain. The cDNA or gDNA used as material had been derived from T cells, B-cell-depleted T cells, or PBMCs.

Germline V lookup: CDR1 SGHVS, CDR2 FNYEAQ. This CDR3 has 17 residues. The V gene lost 0 bases and the J gene lost 2 bases, with 17 bases spanning the gap. Clones were read by immunoSEQ multiplex PCR, and TCRdb kept only the in-frame ones, dropping some. The table records some 300,000 clones, approximately 90% of them present only once. The sequenced sample was peripheral blood. The receptor was isolated from a woman between 45 and 65 years old with COVID-19, enrolled during active disease. This chain joins TRBV7-6 and TRBJ2-7; maybe TRBD1 (5 bases). The CDR3 protein is CASSLAALRTPAYEQYF. The CDR3 DNA follows: TGTGCCAGCAGCTTAGCGGCCTTGCGGACACCCGCCTACGAGCAGTACTTC.